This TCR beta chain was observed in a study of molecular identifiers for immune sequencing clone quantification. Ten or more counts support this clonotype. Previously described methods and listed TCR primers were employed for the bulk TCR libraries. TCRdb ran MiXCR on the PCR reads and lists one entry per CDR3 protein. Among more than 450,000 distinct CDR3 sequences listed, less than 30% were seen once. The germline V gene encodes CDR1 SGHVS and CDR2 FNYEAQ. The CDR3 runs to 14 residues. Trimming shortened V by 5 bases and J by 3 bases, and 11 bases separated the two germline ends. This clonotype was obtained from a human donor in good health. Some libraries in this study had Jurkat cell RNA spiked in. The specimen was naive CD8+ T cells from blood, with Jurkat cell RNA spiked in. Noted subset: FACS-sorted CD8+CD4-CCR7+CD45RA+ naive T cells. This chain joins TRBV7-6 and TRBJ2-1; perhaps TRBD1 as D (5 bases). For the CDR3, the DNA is TGTGCCAGCAGCCCGACAGAAATCTACAATGAGCAGTTCTTC. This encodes CASSPTEIYNEQFF.